The 3 T cell receptor beta chains listed next were all sequenced from one sample in a study of shared clonotypes between healthy human individuals. The protocol was immunoSEQ multiplex PCR, while the TCRdb copy is restricted to in-frame clones and leaves out a portion. The sample records some 2,500,000 clones, 80% to 95% being singletons. Sequenced material: naive CD4+ T cells from PBMCs. Subset given: CD45RA+ positively selected. These receptors all stem from a young man in good health. Some clones in this sample may be carry-over from other donors' samples.

Worth noting for this clone: The same CDR3 can be traced to other DNA sequences in this sample. V usage is TRBV5-1 and J usage is TRBJ2-7, with 10 bases aligning to TRBD1. CDR1 SGHRS and CDR2 YFSETQ come from the germline V gene. This CDR3 is 15 amino acids long. J was trimmed by 3 bases and V by 4 bases; bases with no gene match: 7. DNA for the CDR3: TGCGCCAGCAGCAGAGGGACAGGGGAGAGCTACGAGCAGTACTTC. It translates to CASSRGTGESYEQYF.

The gene calls are TRBV5-1 and TRBJ2-5; a possible D gene is TRBD1 (6 bases). Germline lookup yields CDR1 SGHRS and CDR2 YFSETQ. The V end lost 2 bases, the J end lost 4 bases, and 12 bases lay between the germline ends. There are 14 residues in the CDR3. The CDR3 coding sequence is TGCGCCAGCAGCTTCTTGACAGGCGGAGAGACCCAGTACTTC. Protein product: CASSFLTGGETQYF.

The chain is built from TRBV6-5 and TRBJ2-7; 8 bases align to TRBD1. The CDR3 has 16 residues. Unmatched junction bases numbered 10, after V lost 2 bases and J lost 4 bases. CDR1 is MNHEY and CDR2 is SVGAGI in the germline V gene. CDR3 region: CASSYQGQGKGYEQYF. The CDR3 nucleotides are TGTGCCAGCAGTTACCAAGGACAGGGTAAGGGATACGAGCAGTACTTC.